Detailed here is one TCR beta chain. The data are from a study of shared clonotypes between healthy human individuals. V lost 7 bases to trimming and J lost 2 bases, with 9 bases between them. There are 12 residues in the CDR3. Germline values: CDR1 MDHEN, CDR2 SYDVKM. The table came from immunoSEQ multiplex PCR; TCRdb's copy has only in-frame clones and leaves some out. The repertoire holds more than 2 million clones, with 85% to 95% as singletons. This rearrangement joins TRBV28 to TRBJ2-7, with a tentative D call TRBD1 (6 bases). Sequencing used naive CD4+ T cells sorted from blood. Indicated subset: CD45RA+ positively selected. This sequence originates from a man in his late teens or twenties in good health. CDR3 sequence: CASTRGPYEQYF. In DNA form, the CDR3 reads TGTGCCAGCACCAGGGGTCCCTACGAGCAGTACTTC.